Below, 7 T cell receptor beta chains from the same sample are listed, as sequenced in a study of T-cell reconstitution after alpha-beta-depleted transplantation in children (TCRdb year 2016). Libraries were made using PCR. The instrument given in TCRdb is Illumina HiSeq 2500. To normalize quantification of the TCRbeta repertoire, the TCR libraries were built with molecular barcoding that relied on unique molecular identifiers. TCRdb itself trimmed the public reads at Q25 with fastp, ran MiXCR and retained productive beta chains. Each CDR3 protein gets just one entry, which takes the most common genes and DNA from the rows behind it. The sample includes fewer than 130,000 distinct CDR3 sequences, with 10% observed a single time. Less than 10% of the sample goes to the ten largest clones. The sample consisted of PBMCs from the stem cell graft donor, taken from the stem cell graft. The receptors shown here come from a human donor who donated a stem cell graft to a child with acute lymphoblastic leukemia.

This clonotype was seen many times. DNA for the CDR3: TGTGCCAGCAGTTACGGACAGCAAGAATGGCAGTACTTC. Translation gives CASSYGQQEWQYF. The chain has TRBV6-2 or TRBV6-3 and TRBJ2-7; tentative D call: TRBD1 (6 bases). V was cut by 2 bases and J by 9 bases, with 14 bases left in between. In germline, CDR1 is MNHEY, CDR2 SVGEGT. This CDR3 is built from 13 residues.

This clonotype showed up just once. CDR3 DNA sequence: TGCGCCAGCAGCTTGACACGGGAAGGTGAGAAACTGTTTTTT. It yields the protein CASSLTREGEKLFF. J is TRBJ1-4 and V is TRBV5-1, with unresolved D. Per the germline V gene, CDR1 is SGHRS and CDR2 is YFSETQ. This CDR3 is built from 14 residues. With 1 base removed from V and 11 bases from J, the gap between germline ends came to 15 bases.

A note on this clonotype: The final CDR3 position lacks the conserved phenylalanine or tryptophan, pointing to a likely read error. The V call is TRBV12-3 or TRBV12-4, the J call TRBJ1-1; D is uncertain. This CDR3 region has 11 residues. V dropped 11 bases and J dropped 7 bases, with 14 bases sitting between them. CDR3 DNA sequence: TGTGCCGGCATCCTTGACCGTGAAGCTTTCTTG. As protein: CAGILDREAFL.

This clonotype was recorded at least ten times. The chain combines TRBV7-9 with TRBJ2-7, with a tentative D call TRBD2 (7 bases). The CDR3 is 15 amino acids. V was clipped by 2 bases and J by 3 bases, with 14 bases between them. From germline, CDR1 is SEHNR and CDR2 FQNEAQ (reference sequence). CDR3 sequence (DNA): TGTGCCAGCAGCTTATCGGGGGGCGCCCGCTACGAGCAGTACTTC. It yields the protein CASSLSGGARYEQYF.

Many counts were recorded for this clonotype. This chain joins TRBV5-1 and TRBJ1-1, with D possibly being TRBD1 (5 bases). This CDR3 comprises 14 residues. Germline V gives CDR1 SGHRS, CDR2 YFSETQ. The germline V and J ends were trimmed by 4 bases and 4 bases, with 14 bases remaining between them. The CDR3, as DNA: TGCGCCAGCAGCCCCGGCAGAGGGGCCACTGAAGCTTTCTTT. It yields the protein CASSPGRGATEAFF.

This clonotype has a count of ten or more. This chain links TRBV7-3 with TRBJ1-2, with D perhaps TRBD1 (6 bases). The V gene's germline CDR1 is SGHTA and CDR2 FQGTGA. This CDR3 comprises 14 residues. Trimming pared 2 bases from V and 4 bases from J, leaving 11 bases between. CDR3: CASSLSGQSYGYTF. The CDR3 nucleotides are TGTGCCAGCAGCTTATCAGGACAGTCCTATGGCTACACCTTC.

V usage is TRBV12-5 and J usage is TRBJ1-1; D unresolved. Deletions cut 1 base from V and 6 bases from J, with 9 bases between. This CDR3 has 13 residues. Germline CDR1 and CDR2: LGHNT and FRNRAP. The CDR3 DNA is TGTGCTAGTGGTTTGGATTACAGAGCTGAAGCTTTCTTT. It encodes CASGLDYRAEAFF.